Listed here are 9 T cell receptor beta chains from one sample, sequenced in a study of blood T cell repertoires in COVID-19. Only in-frame clones appear in the TCRdb table, and some are missing; sequencing was by immunoSEQ multiplex PCR. Of about 130,000 clones in the sample, about 90% were seen once. The sample taken for sequencing was peripheral blood. The receptors were sampled from a woman aged 45-65 years who had recovered from COVID-19.

The chain is built from TRBV4-3 and TRBJ1-4; no firm D call. This CDR3 region has 15 residues. V lost 0 bases to trimming and J lost 8 bases, with 13 bases between them. The germline CDR1 and CDR2 sequences are LGHNA and YSLEER. DNA for the CDR3: TGCGCCAGCAGCCAAGATCAGTCAGGCGCGGAAAAACTGTTTTTT. The encoded protein is CASSQDQSGAEKLFF.

The chain has TRBV2 and TRBJ2-7; a weak D match, TRBD1 (6 bases). Germline assignment: CDR1 SNHLY and CDR2 FYNNEI. The CDR3 loop spans 12 amino acids. V was pared by 7 bases and J by 6 bases, with 13 bases between. CDR3 loop: CASIAGTREQYF. The CDR3 nucleotides are TGTGCCAGCATCGCCGGGACACGCGAGCAGTACTTC.

The chain joins TRBV5-6 to TRBJ2-4; 9 bases are a match to TRBD1. Germline assignment: CDR1 SGHDT and CDR2 YYEEEE. CDR3 length: 13 residues. V trimming: 3 bases; J trimming: 7 bases; junction bases outside the gene matches: 2. The CDR3 loop reads CASSWDRVNIQYF. CDR3 nucleotides: TGTGCCAGCAGCTGGGACAGGGTTAACATTCAGTACTTC.

The rearrangement uses TRBV5-6 and TRBJ1-2; tentatively, D is TRBD1 (5 bases). V dropped 4 bases and J dropped 8 bases, with 21 bases sitting between them. From germline, CDR1 is SGHDT and CDR2 YYEEEE. CDR3 length equals 15 residues. The CDR3 region is CASSHNLPGKGGYTF. Written as DNA, the CDR3 is TGTGCCAGCAGCCATAATTTGCCAGGGAAGGGCGGCTACACCTTC.

The sample holds one count of this clone. The chain employs TRBV5-1 and TRBJ2-2; 9 nucleotides match TRBD1. V trimming: 5 bases; J trimming: 3 bases; junction bases outside the gene matches: 2. Germline-derived CDR1 and CDR2 are SGHRS and YFSETQ. The CDR3 totals 14 residues. CDR3 sequence: CASRGQGYTGELFF. In DNA form, the CDR3 reads TGCGCCAGCAGAGGACAGGGGTACACCGGGGAGCTGTTTTTT.

The chain employs TRBV6-5 and TRBJ1-4; D is possibly TRBD1 (6 bases). The V gene's germline CDR1 is MNHEY and CDR2 SVGAGI. V was cut by 10 bases and J by 4 bases, with 16 bases left in between. The CDR3 is made up of 14 amino acids. In nucleotides, the CDR3 is TGTGCCACCAACTTCGGGACACATAATGAAAAACTGTTTTTT. Amino acid sequence: CATNFGTHNEKLFF.

The J gene is TRBJ2-1, the V gene TRBV19; TRBD2 aligns across 11 bases. This CDR3 is 15 amino acids long. The germline V gene has CDR1 LNHDA and CDR2 SQIVND (reference sequence). Losses at the gene ends were 8 bases for V and 5 bases for J; bases not matched to a gene: 8. This CDR3 is CASRPSTSGNNEQFF. CDR3 nucleotide sequence: TGTGCCAGTCGGCCCTCGACTAGCGGGAACAATGAGCAGTTCTTC.

The CDR3 loop is CASSFTRGRQFF. The DNA for the CDR3 is TGTGCCAGCAGCTTCACCCGGGGTAGGCAGTTCTTC. J is TRBJ2-1 and V is TRBV5-6; D possibly corresponds to TRBD2 (5 bases). The ends were cut back, 2 bases at V and 12 bases at J, with 12 bases in the middle. The CDR3 totals 12 residues. Germline CDR1 reads SGHDT; CDR2 reads YYEEEE.

V and J are TRBV18 and TRBJ2-7, with TRBD1 matching over 8 bases. V gave up 6 bases and J gave up 0 bases; unmatched junction bases: 4. Germline V gives CDR1 KGHSH, CDR2 LQKENI. The length of the CDR3 is 14 residues. The CDR3: CASSPGQDSYEQYF. The DNA of the CDR3 is TGTGCCAGCTCTCCGGGACAGGACTCCTACGAGCAGTACTTC.